In its sample, the clone carrying this TCR beta chain was seen many times. Its specificity is unknown. The V and J ends lost 9 bases and 4 bases, in that order; junction bases with no gene match: 10. The CDR3 has 14 amino acids. Germline V gives CDR1 ENHRY, CDR2 SYGVKD. This sample is drawn from a study of Graves' ophthalmopathy and Graves' hyperthyroidism. Overall study context: Peripheral blood was obtained at first diagnosis, ahead of any treatment.

Study-level points and caveats: Using a 13-signature model, the authors split ophthalmopathy from stable hyperthyroidism, with about 88% sensitivity and roughly 83% specificity. Most clonotypes expanded in thyroid above 0.001 frequency were present in blood too.

Beta-chain TCR CDR3 regions were amplified from RNA transcripts. HTBI primers primed a first-round RT-PCR, and a second-round multiplex PCR followed. TCRdb fed the multiplex PCR reads into MiXCR, producing one record per CDR3 protein. This sample has 400,000 or so distinct CDR3 sequences, with about a sixth found just once. Sequenced: peripheral blood. The TCR comes from an adult woman with stable Graves' hyperthyroidism. V and J are TRBV10-3 and TRBJ2-5; 8 bases are a match to TRBD1. The CDR3 nucleotides are TGTGCCATACAACAGGGGGTCGGAGGAGAGACCCAGTACTTC. It encodes CAIQQGVGGETQYF.